This T cell receptor (beta chain) was documented in a study of blood T cell repertoires in COVID-19. Study context: Sites in the United States, Italy and Spain provided acute and convalescent COVID-19 samples. T cells, B-cell-depleted T cells, or PBMCs provided the cDNA or gDNA that served as material.

The V gene lost 2 bases and the J gene lost 3 bases, with 10 bases spanning the gap. CDR1 and CDR2 (germline): SGHAT, FQNNGV. The CDR3 contains 15 residues. This clone came up a few times. Authors' methods: By means of reference gene primer amplification, nucleated cell counts were estimated. Data came from immunoSEQ multiplex PCR; TCRdb stores just in-frame clones and leaves some out. That table gives V, J and clone size, and the DNA gave D and trimming. This table holds about 92,000 clones, about two thirds found once. This receptor was obtained from a woman in her sixties or seventies in a cohort sampled during active or convalescent COVID-19. The V call is TRBV11-2, the J call TRBJ2-2; possible D gene TRBD1, 5 bases. Sequencing input: peripheral blood. CDR3 nucleotides: TGTGCCAGCAGCTTATCGGACACCTACACCGGGGAGCTGTTTTTT. As protein: CASSLSDTYTGELFF.